This T cell receptor beta chain was retrieved from a study of shared clonotypes between healthy human individuals. As to this clone: Its antigen is not known.

The CDR3 contains 15 residues. Germline assignment: CDR1 SGHNT and CDR2 YYREEE (reference sequence). J lost 4 bases, V lost 1 base, and 5 bases had no gene match. Naivety among CD8 cells was defined by CD45RO negativity and positive CCR7 selection, thereby excluding terminally differentiated effector memory CD45RA+ cells. Across several immunoSEQ plates, the genomic DNA of each subset was split evenly. Template for every sorted-subset replicate PCR totaled around 210 ng DNA, roughly 30,000 T cell genomes. This table comes from immunoSEQ multiplex PCR, and its TCRdb copy is limited to in-frame clones, with some not included. Here the sample spans about 2,100,000 clones, about 93% being singletons. General study points: The expectation was that sequencing depth would affect clonotype sharing among donors.

The genes are TRBV5-4 and TRBJ2-1; 7 nucleotides match TRBD2. The sequenced sample consisted of naive CD8+ T cells from PBMCs. The clonotype originates from a man aged 18-30 years in good health. Some clones in this sample may be carry-over from other donors' samples. CDR3 loop: CASSLWSSGYNEQFF. The CDR3 coding sequence is TGTGCCAGCAGCTTGTGGTCTAGCGGATACAATGAGCAGTTCTTC.